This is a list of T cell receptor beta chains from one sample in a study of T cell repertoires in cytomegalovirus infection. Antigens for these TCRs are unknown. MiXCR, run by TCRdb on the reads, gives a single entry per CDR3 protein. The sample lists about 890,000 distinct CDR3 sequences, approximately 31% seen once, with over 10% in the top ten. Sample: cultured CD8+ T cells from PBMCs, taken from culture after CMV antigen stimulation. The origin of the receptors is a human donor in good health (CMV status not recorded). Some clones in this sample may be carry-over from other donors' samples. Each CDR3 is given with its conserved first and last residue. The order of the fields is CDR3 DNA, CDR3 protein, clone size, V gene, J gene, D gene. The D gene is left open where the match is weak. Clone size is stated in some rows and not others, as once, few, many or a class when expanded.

TGTGCCAGCAGTTACTTCCAGGGTTCCTACGAGCAGTACTTC,CASSYFQGSYEQYF,NA,TRBV6-5,TRBJ2-7,NA
TGTGCCACCAGCACCCCGGGACGGGCTAACTATGGCTACACCTTC,CATSTPGRANYGYTF,NA,TRBV15,TRBJ1-2,NA
TGTGCCAGCAGCACCCGGACTAGCGGGGGGCCTAATTCCTACAATGAGCAGTTCTTC,CASSTRTSGGPNSYNEQFF,NA,TRBV7-9,TRBJ2-1,TRBD2
TGTGCCAGCAGCACCCGGAAGTCTTTCGGCACTGAAGCTTTCTTT,CASSTRKSFGTEAFF,NA,TRBV14,TRBJ1-1,NA
TGTGCCAGCACCATTAGCGGGGGCGACACCGGGGAGCTGTTTTTT,CASTISGGDTGELFF,many,TRBV7-2,TRBJ2-2,TRBD2
TGTGCCAGCAGCCAAGATAGCCGGGAGTACTACGAGCAGTACTTC,CASSQDSREYYEQYF,once,TRBV3-1,TRBJ2-7,NA
TGTGCCAGCAGCTTAGAGGTTTTCATGAACACTGAAGCTTTCTTT,CASSLEVFMNTEAFF,NA,TRBV7-6,TRBJ1-1,NA
TGTTCAGTCCGGGGGACAGCTTCTTATGGCTACACCTTC,CSVRGTASYGYTF,NA,TRBV28,TRBJ1-2,TRBD1
TGTGCCAGCAGCCCCGGGGACTGGTGGGAGACCCAGTACTTC,CASSPGDWWETQYF,NA,TRBV7-6,TRBJ2-5,NA
TGTGCCAGCAGTTTAGGGTGGGGACTCATGAACACTGAAGCTTTCTTT,CASSLGWGLMNTEAFF,NA,TRBV27,TRBJ1-1,NA
TGTGCCAGCAGCACTACAGGGGGTGAGCAGTTCTTC,CASSTTGGEQFF,NA,TRBV5-6,TRBJ2-1,TRBD1
TGTGCCAGCAGCTTACAGGGGGGAATTTACGAGCAGTACTTC,CASSLQGGIYEQYF,NA,TRBV7-8,TRBJ2-7,NA
TGTGCCAGCAGTCTTCGATGGGGGGGGCAGGATGGCTACACCTTC,CASSLRWGGQDGYTF,NA,TRBV27,TRBJ1-2,NA
TGTGCCAGCAGCCAGAGGTGGGAGACCCAGTACTTC,CASSQRWETQYF,few,TRBV11-2,TRBJ2-5,NA
TGTGCCAGTAGTATATGGAACCCAAGGGGCTATGGCTACACCTTC,CASSIWNPRGYGYTF,NA,TRBV19,TRBJ1-2,NA
TGTGCCAGCAGTTTGTTTGGGGCCTACAATGAGCAGTTCTTC,CASSLFGAYNEQFF,few,TRBV12-3/TRBV12-4,TRBJ2-1,NA
TGTGCCAGCAGCCCCCCTATTGATATTAACTACGAGCAGTACTTC,CASSPPIDINYEQYF,many,TRBV7-9,TRBJ2-7,NA
TGTGCCAGCAGCCCCAGGGGCCTCGAGGTAGCTTTCTTT,CASSPRGLEVAFF,few,TRBV12-3/TRBV12-4,TRBJ1-1,NA
TGTGCCAGCAGCCCAGGACAGATAATCCCTAGCACAGATACGCAGTATTTT,CASSPGQIIPSTDTQYF,few,TRBV5-6,TRBJ2-3,NA
TGTGCCAGCAGCAAACAGGGGGCCGGCGGGGAGCTGTTTTTT,CASSKQGAGGELFF,few,TRBV11-3,TRBJ2-2,TRBD1
TGCAGTGCTAGAGAGGTTGGACTAGCGGCCTACAATGAGCAGTTCTTC,CSAREVGLAAYNEQFF,NA,TRBV20-1,TRBJ2-1,TRBD2
TGTGCCAGCAGTCTAGCGGGGGCCGGGCGCGAGCAGTACTTC,CASSLAGAGREQYF,NA,TRBV6-2/TRBV6-3,TRBJ2-7,TRBD2
TGTGCCAGCAGCTTAACCCTGAACACCGGGGAGCTGTTTTTT,CASSLTLNTGELFF,NA,TRBV7-9,TRBJ2-2,NA
TGTGCCAGCAACGAGGGGTCCCTTCAGCCCCAGCATTTT,CASNEGSLQPQHF,few,TRBV6-6,TRBJ1-5,NA
TGTGCCAGCAGTCCCCGTGCAGGACAGTATAATTCACCCCTCCACTTT,CASSPRAGQYNSPLHF,NA,TRBV6-1,TRBJ1-6,NA
TGCGCCAGCAGCTATTATGGACAGGATGAAAAACTGTTTTTT,CASSYYGQDEKLFF,once,TRBV5-1,TRBJ1-4,TRBD1
TGTGCCAGCAGAAGAATAGCGGGGGGCCCCTACGAGCAGTACTTC,CASRRIAGGPYEQYF,few,TRBV5-8,TRBJ2-7,TRBD2
TGTGCCAGCAGCCGCACTGTGCCTCCGGCTGGCTACACCTTC,CASSRTVPPAGYTF,few,TRBV7-6,TRBJ1-2,NA
TGTGCCAGCAATCCCGGGAGTCCCTATAACACCGGGGAGCTGTTTTTT,CASNPGSPYNTGELFF,many,TRBV28,TRBJ2-2,NA
TGCGCCAGCAGCAAAACAGGGTACCCTTCCCTATTCACAGATACGCAGTATTTT,CASSKTGYPSLFTDTQYF,few,TRBV5-1,TRBJ2-3,NA
TGTGCCAGCAGGCCCGCGGTTTTGGACAGGGAGCAACAAGATACGCAGTATTTT,CASRPAVLDREQQDTQYF,NA,TRBV6-1,TRBJ2-3,TRBD1
TGTGCCAGCAGTTCCGGGGGGCCTAGCGGGGGGGCTGAGCAGTTCTTC,CASSSGGPSGGAEQFF,few,TRBV27,TRBJ2-1,TRBD2
TGTGCTAGTGCCAAGGGTAAGGGGGCGGATGGCTACACCTTC,CASAKGKGADGYTF,NA,TRBV12-5,TRBJ1-2,TRBD1
TGTGCCAGCAGCCTCCGGGCCCGTCCCACTGAAGCTTTCTTT,CASSLRARPTEAFF,NA,TRBV7-9,TRBJ1-1,NA
TGTGCAACCAGGGGGGGAAAAGAGACCCAGTACTTC,CATRGGKETQYF,few,TRBV12-3/TRBV12-4,TRBJ2-5,NA
TGTGCCAGCAGCTTTAATCGGAACACCGGGGAGCTGTTTTTT,CASSFNRNTGELFF,NA,TRBV11-2,TRBJ2-2,NA
TGTGCCAGCAGTGAAACAGGACGGAATTCGAATAGCAATCAGCCCCAGCGTTTT,CASSETGRNSNSNQPQRF,NA,TRBV2,TRBJ1-5,NA
TGTGCCAGCAGCCCCAGCAGGGGTTTGGGCGAGACCCAGAACTTC,CASSPSRGLGETQNF,NA,TRBV7-9,TRBJ2-5,NA
TGTGCCAGCAGTTTAACCGGGGGTGAGCACACCGGGGAGCTGTTTTTT,CASSLTGGEHTGELFF,NA,TRBV27,TRBJ2-2,NA
TGCGCCAACAGCCAAGGAGTAGATACGCAGTATTTT,CANSQGVDTQYF,NA,TRBV4-1,TRBJ2-3,NA
TGCGCCAGCAGCCAGGGTTTGGGGAAGGGCCATGAAAAACTGTTTTTT,CASSQGLGKGHEKLFF,NA,TRBV4-1,TRBJ1-4,NA
TGTGCCAGCAGCTTATATTCGGGGGGCCGCACAGATACGCAGTATTTT,CASSLYSGGRTDTQYF,few,TRBV7-6,TRBJ2-3,NA
TGTGCCAGCAGCACAACAATAGGGAATGAGCAGTTCTTC,CASSTTIGNEQFF,many,TRBV7-6,TRBJ2-1,NA
TGTGCCAGCAGCTTAAGACAGGGGGGCTCCTACAATGAGCAGTTCTTC,CASSLRQGGSYNEQFF,NA,TRBV7-8,TRBJ2-1,TRBD1